Below are 8 T cell receptor beta chains sequenced from a single sample in a study of T-cell memory formation after mild COVID-19. From the 5' RACE reads, TCRdb called clonotypes with MiXCR, one entry per CDR3 protein. The sample consists of more than 250,000 distinct CDR3 sequences, under 20% of them appearing once. The sample taken for sequencing was PBMCs or a T cell subset sorted from them (not recorded which). These receptors were obtained from a man aged 18 to 35 who had mild COVID-19 (a few samples of this study predate the infection). Cell type and time point are not known.

This sequence joins TRBV12-3 or TRBV12-4 and TRBJ2-3; maybe TRBD2 (5 bases). The CDR3 is 16 residues long. V lost 1 base and J lost 0, with 11 bases in between. CDR3 sequence: CASSLGRAESTDTQYF. CDR3 nucleotides: TGTGCCAGCAGTTTAGGTCGAGCGGAAAGCACAGATACGCAGTATTTT.

There are a few counts of this clonotype. The chain has TRBV5-6 and TRBJ1-2; TRBD1 agrees at 8 bases. This CDR3 has 15 residues. CDR1 and CDR2 (germline): SGHDT, YYEEEE. With V trimmed by 0 bases and J by 4 bases, 5 bases remained unmatched. The CDR3 here is CASSLAGTGAYGYTF. Here the CDR3 DNA reads TGTGCCAGCAGCTTGGCGGGGACAGGAGCCTATGGCTACACCTTC.

This clonotype was counted between two and nine times. The rearrangement links TRBV7-2 to TRBJ2-5, with 9 positions matching TRBD2. V dropped 1 base and J dropped 5; count of bases not matched to a gene: 2. Germline V gene data show CDR1 as SGHTA and CDR2 as FQGNSA. The CDR3 spans 14 residues. The CDR3 region has the DNA TGTGCCAGCAGCTTAGTTGGACTAGCGGAGACCCAGTACTTC. Protein product: CASSLVGLAETQYF.

In its sample, this clonotype was seen a few times. V and J are TRBV5-1 and TRBJ1-6; the D is unclear. CDR1 and CDR2 from the germline V gene are SGHRS and YFSETQ. Trimming pared 0 bases from V and 3 bases from J, leaving 10 bases between. The CDR3 totals 16 residues. CDR3 nucleotide sequence: TGCGCCAGCAGCTTGGAGAGGGCCCTCTATAATTCACCCCTCCACTTT. Protein sequence: CASSLERALYNSPLHF.

This chain links TRBV7-9 with TRBJ1-4; D possibly corresponds to TRBD1 (6 bases). With 3 bases removed from V and 4 bases from J, the gap between germline ends came to 12 bases. The germline gives CDR1 SEHNR, CDR2 FQNEAQ (reference sequence). This CDR3 has 15 residues. The CDR3 spells CASSLKGDYNEKLFF. CDR3 bases: TGTGCCAGCAGCTTGAAGGGGGACTATAATGAAAAACTGTTTTTT.

J is TRBJ1-2 and V is TRBV10-3; 11 bases map to TRBD1. CDR3 size: 16 residues. Germline V gene sequence: CDR1 ENHRY, CDR2 SYGVKD. The trim removed 4 bases at V and 7 bases at J, leaving 11 bases unmatched. CDR3 region: CAISAGIGQGATGYTF. The CDR3 bases are TGTGCCATCAGTGCTGGGATTGGACAGGGGGCGACTGGCTACACCTTC.

The chain couples TRBV5-1 to TRBJ2-1, with D uncertain. Germline lookup yields CDR1 SGHRS and CDR2 YFSETQ. V was trimmed by 5 bases and J by 7 bases, leaving 16 bases between them. This CDR3 has 14 amino acids. The CDR3 region has the DNA TGCGCCAGCAGTATGGCCGGGCCTGGTAATGAGCAGTTCTTC. This gives the protein CASSMAGPGNEQFF.

This chain links TRBV12-3 or TRBV12-4 with TRBJ2-2, with 9 bases identical to TRBD1. Germline trimming cut 6 bases from V and 6 bases from J; bases unmatched to any gene: 2. CDR3 length equals 13 residues. The CDR3 coding sequence is TGTGCCAGCAGGGGGACAGGGCCCGGGGAGCTGTTTTTT. This sequence encodes CASRGTGPGELFF.